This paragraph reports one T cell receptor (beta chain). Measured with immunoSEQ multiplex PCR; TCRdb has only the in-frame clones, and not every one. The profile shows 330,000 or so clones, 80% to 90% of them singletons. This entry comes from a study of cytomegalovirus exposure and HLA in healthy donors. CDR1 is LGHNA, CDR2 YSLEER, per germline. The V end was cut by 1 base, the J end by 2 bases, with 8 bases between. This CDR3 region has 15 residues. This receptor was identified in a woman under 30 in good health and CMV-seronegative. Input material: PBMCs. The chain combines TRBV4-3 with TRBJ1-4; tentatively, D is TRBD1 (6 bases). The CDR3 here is CASSQARGTNEKLFF. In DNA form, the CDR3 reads TGCGCCAGCAGCCAAGCAAGGGGGACTAATGAAAAACTGTTTTTT.